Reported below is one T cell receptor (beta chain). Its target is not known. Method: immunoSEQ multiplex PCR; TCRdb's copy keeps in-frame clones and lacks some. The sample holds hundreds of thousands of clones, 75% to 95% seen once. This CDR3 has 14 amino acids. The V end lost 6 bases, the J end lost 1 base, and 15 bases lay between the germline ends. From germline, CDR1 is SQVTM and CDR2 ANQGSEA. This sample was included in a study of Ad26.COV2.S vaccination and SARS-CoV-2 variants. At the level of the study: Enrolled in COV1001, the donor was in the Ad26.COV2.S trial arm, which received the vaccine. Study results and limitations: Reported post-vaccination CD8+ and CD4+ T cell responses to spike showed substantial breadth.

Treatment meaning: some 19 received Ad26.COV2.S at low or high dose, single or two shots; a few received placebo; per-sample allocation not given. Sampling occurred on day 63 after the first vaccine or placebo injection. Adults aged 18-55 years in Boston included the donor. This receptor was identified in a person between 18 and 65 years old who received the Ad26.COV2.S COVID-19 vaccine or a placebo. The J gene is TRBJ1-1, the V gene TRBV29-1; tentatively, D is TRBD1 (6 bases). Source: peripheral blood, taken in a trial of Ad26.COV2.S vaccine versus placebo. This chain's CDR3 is CSVRGGGQNTEAFF. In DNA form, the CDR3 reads TGCAGCGTCAGAGGGGGGGGCCAGAACACTGAAGCTTTCTTT.